This is a list of T cell receptor beta chains from one sample in a study of T cells in Graves' hyperthyroidism and ophthalmopathy. TCRdb re-called the multiplex PCR reads with MiXCR, one entry per CDR3 protein. The sample shows almost 250,000 distinct CDR3 sequences, approximately 23% of them seen only once. The sequencing sample was made of blood. These receptors all stem from a woman aged 35 to 49 with Graves' ophthalmopathy. Both conserved end residues are part of each CDR3. The order of the fields is CDR3 DNA, CDR3 protein, J gene, clone size, D gene, V gene. D genes are given only for firm matches. Clone sizes are given selectively: once, few, many, or a class where the clone is expanded.

TGCAGTGCTGCCAGCTCCTCTTCCTACGAGCAGTACTTC | CSAASSSSYEQYF | TRBJ2-7 | NA | NA | TRBV20-1
TGTGCCAGCAGTTATCAGGGGTTGGCAGAGACCCAGTACTTC | CASSYQGLAETQYF | TRBJ2-5 | NA | NA | TRBV6-2/TRBV6-3
TGTGCCAGCAGTTTTTCACTAGCGAACGAGCAGTACTTC | CASSFSLANEQYF | TRBJ2-7 | few | TRBD2 | TRBV6-5
TGTGCCAGTAGTGAGAGAGGGAGTCCTGAAGCTTTCTTT | CASSERGSPEAFF | TRBJ1-1 | many | NA | TRBV19
TGTGCCAGCAGTGGGCTAGCGGGAGGCAAAGAGACCCAGTACTTC | CASSGLAGGKETQYF | TRBJ2-5 | many | TRBD2 | TRBV2
TGTGCCAGCAGTCCTAGGGGGGTCTATGGCTACACCTTC | CASSPRGVYGYTF | TRBJ1-2 | many | NA | TRBV27
TGTGCCAGCAGTACGGCGGCCGCCTTATATGGCTACACCTTC | CASSTAAALYGYTF | TRBJ1-2 | NA | NA | TRBV6-1
TGCAGTGCACCAATAGGGGACAGGGACACTGAAGCTTTCTTT | CSAPIGDRDTEAFF | TRBJ1-1 | few | TRBD1 | TRBV20-1
TGTGCCAGTAGTAGGGGAGGAGGGACAGGACAGCCCCAGCATTTT | CASSRGGGTGQPQHF | TRBJ1-5 | many | TRBD1 | TRBV19
TGTGCCAGCAGTCCGGGGACTAGCGGTGACCAAGAGACCCAGTACTTC | CASSPGTSGDQETQYF | TRBJ2-5 | NA | TRBD2 | TRBV6-1
TGTGCCAGCAGCCTGGACAGGGGTTCTGTGAACACCGGGGAGCTGTTTTTT | CASSLDRGSVNTGELFF | TRBJ2-2 | NA | TRBD1 | TRBV6-1
TGTGCCAGCAGCGCCCGGGACAGGGGATATTCACCCCTCCACTTT | CASSARDRGYSPLHF | TRBJ1-6 | many | TRBD1 | TRBV2
TGTGCCATCAGTGAGTCGAAATCCCAAGAGACCCAGTACTTC | CAISESKSQETQYF | TRBJ2-5 | NA | NA | TRBV10-3
TGTGCCAGCAGTTACTCGTGGGGGACCTACGAGCAGTACTTC | CASSYSWGTYEQYF | TRBJ2-7 | many | NA | TRBV6-5
TGTGCCAGCAGGGCGGGACAGCTCCAAGAGACCCAGTACTTC | CASRAGQLQETQYF | TRBJ2-5 | NA | NA | TRBV11-2
TGCAGCGCACGACTAGCGGGAGGGACCGGGGAGCTGTTTTTT | CSARLAGGTGELFF | TRBJ2-2 | many | TRBD2 | TRBV29-1
TGCAGCGTTTTTGTATCTTACGTGCCGGGACCAGACTATGGCTACACCTTC | CSVFVSYVPGPDYGYTF | TRBJ1-2 | NA | NA | TRBV29-1
TGTGCCAGCAGCTTACTAGCGGGATTAGCCAAAAACATTCAGTACTTC | CASSLLAGLAKNIQYF | TRBJ2-4 | NA | TRBD2 | TRBV7-9